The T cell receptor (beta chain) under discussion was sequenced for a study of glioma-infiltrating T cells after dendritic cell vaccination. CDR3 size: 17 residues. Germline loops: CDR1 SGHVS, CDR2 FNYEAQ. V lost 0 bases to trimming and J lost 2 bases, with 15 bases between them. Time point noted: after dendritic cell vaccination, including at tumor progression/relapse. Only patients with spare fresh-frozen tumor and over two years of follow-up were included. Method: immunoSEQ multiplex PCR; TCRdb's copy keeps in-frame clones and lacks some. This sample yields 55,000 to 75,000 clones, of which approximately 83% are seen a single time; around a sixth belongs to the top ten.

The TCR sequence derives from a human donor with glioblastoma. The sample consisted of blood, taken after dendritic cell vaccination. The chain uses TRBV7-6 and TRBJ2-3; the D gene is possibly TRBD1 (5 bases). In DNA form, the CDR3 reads TGTGCCAGCAGCTTAGCATCTCAGGGAAACCCCACAGATACGCAGTATTTT. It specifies CASSLASQGNPTDTQYF.